This TCR beta chain was recovered during a study of PD-1 blockade in classical Hodgkin lymphoma. Each and every patient relapsed after autologous stem cell transplantation, and patients got differing brentuximab vedotin exposure. In regard to this clone: Its antigen is currently unknown.

Sequencing was performed with immunoSEQ multiplex PCR; in TCRdb, only in-frame clones are kept and a portion is missing. The sample holds some 24,000 clones; about 80% are singletons and the top ten take about 7%. The CDR3 runs 13 residues. The germline gives CDR1 SGHTA, CDR2 FQGNSA. Trimming stripped 3 bases from V and 0 bases from J, with 3 bases between. Study observations and caveats: Complete responders had baseline diversity similar to newly diagnosed patients.

The chain uses TRBV7-2 and TRBJ1-3; D remains ambiguous. The sequence was obtained from a human donor with classical Hodgkin lymphoma. The sample in question was peripheral blood mononuclear cells (PBMCs), obtained at baseline. CDR3 DNA sequence: TGTGCCAGCAGCTTGTACTCTGGAAACACCATATATTTT. Its protein is CASSLYSGNTIYF.